The source of this T cell receptor (beta chain) is a study of control samples from healthy donors and cancer patients (dated by TCRdb to between 2020 and 2021). Receptor libraries were prepared by the immunoSEQ multiplex PCR assay. TCRdb holds this immuneACCESS table with in-frame rearrangements only. Some clones are missing; in checked studies, unresolved V genes explain under half, and the rest has no known cause. The sample table lists about 80,000 clones, just under 90% of them with a count of one. The leading ten clones occupy around 5.4% of the sample. From the cysteine up to the phenylalanine, the CDR3 has a length of 16 residues. The read is trimmed to its CDR3 DNA, 48 bases read in frame from base 1. Trimming takes 0 bases off V and 6 bases off J; junction bases not matched to a gene: 5. The germline V gene specifies MRHNA as CDR1 and SNTAGT as CDR2. Turning to this clone: Which antigen it targets is not known. Per-base qualities were not stored, and no clone one base away is much larger.

Sequencing was done on a sample of blood. This TCR was recovered from a man aged 50-60 years in good health. Rearrangement joined TRBV6-4 to TRBJ2-3, and TRBD2 aligns with 11 junction nucleotides. The encoded CDR3 is CASSDSIAGGPDTQYF. The nucleotide sequence reads TGTGCCAGCAGTGACTCGATAGCGGGGGGGCCGGATACGCAGTATTTT.